This T cell receptor (beta chain) comes out of a study of T cell repertoires in cytomegalovirus infection. From germline, CDR1 is SGHVS and CDR2 FQNEAQ. Trimming took 3 bases from V and 1 from J, leaving 11 bases between them. This CDR3 has 15 amino acids. TCRdb redid the calling of the reads with MiXCR, one entry per CDR3 protein. Of approximately 170,000 distinct CDR3 sequences in the sample, approximately 15% are singletons; the top ten hold more than 20%. This clonotype has ten or more counts. This receptor was identified in a human donor in good health (CMV status not recorded). Some clones in this sample may be carry-over from other donors' samples. This chain uses TRBV7-8 with TRBJ2-3; TRBD2 is a possible D gene (5 bases). Sample: PBMCs. The CDR3 sequence: CASSFWSEGTDTQYF. The CDR3, as DNA: TGTGCCAGCAGCTTCTGGTCGGAGGGCACAGATACGCAGTATTTT.